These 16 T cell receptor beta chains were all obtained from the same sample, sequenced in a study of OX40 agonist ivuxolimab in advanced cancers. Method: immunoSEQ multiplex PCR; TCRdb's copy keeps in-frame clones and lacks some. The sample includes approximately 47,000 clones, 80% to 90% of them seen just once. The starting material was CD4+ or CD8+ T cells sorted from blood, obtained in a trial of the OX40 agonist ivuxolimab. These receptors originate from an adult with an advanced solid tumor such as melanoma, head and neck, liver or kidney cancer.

CDR3 protein: CASSITGQGGSYEQYF. The CDR3 nucleotides read TGCGCCAGCAGTATTACGGGACAGGGAGGCTCCTACGAGCAGTACTTC. The genes are TRBV4-1 and TRBJ2-7, with TRBD1 matching 9 bases. Per the germline V gene, CDR1 is MGHRA and CDR2 is YSYEKL. V trimming: 6 bases; J trimming: 0 bases; junction bases outside the gene matches: 9. The CDR3 is 16 residues long.

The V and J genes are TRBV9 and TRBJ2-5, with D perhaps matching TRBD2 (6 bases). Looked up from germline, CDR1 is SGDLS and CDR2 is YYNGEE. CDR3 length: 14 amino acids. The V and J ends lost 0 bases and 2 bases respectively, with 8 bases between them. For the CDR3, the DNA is TGTGCCAGCAGCGTAGGGGGGAGGCAAGAGACCCAGTACTTC. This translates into CASSVGGRQETQYF.

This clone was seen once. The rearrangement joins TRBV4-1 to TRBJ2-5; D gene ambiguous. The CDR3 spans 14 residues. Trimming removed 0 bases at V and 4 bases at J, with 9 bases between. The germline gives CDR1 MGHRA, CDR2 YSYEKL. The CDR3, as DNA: TGCGCCAGCAGCCAAGATAACGTCAGAGAGACCCAGTACTTC. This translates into CASSQDNVRETQYF.

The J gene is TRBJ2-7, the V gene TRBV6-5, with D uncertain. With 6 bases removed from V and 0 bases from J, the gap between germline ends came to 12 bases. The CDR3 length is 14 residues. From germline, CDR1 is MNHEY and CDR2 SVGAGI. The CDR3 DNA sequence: TGTGCCAGCAGCCACGAGGTTAGCTCCTACGAGCAGTACTTC. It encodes CASSHEVSSYEQYF.

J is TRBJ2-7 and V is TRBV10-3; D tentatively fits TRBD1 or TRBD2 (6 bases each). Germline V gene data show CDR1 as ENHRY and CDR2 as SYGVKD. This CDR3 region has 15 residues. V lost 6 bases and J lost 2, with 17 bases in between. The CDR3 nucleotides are TGTGCCATCAGAGGAGGAGGGACACCTCCCTACGAGCAGTACTTC. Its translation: CAIRGGGTPPYEQYF.

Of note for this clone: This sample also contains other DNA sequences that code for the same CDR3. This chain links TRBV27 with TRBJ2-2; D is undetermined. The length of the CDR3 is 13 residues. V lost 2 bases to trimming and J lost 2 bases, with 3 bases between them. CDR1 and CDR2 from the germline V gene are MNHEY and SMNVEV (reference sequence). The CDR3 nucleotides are TGTGCCAGCAGTTTAGTAAACACCGGGGAGCTGTTTTTT. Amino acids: CASSLVNTGELFF.

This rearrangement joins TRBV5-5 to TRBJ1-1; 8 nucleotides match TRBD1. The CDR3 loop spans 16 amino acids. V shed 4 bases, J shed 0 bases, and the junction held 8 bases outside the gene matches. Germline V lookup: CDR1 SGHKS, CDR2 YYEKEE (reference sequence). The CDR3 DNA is TGTGCCAGCAGCCCGGACAGGGTAGGGATGAACACTGAAGCTTTCTTT. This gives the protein CASSPDRVGMNTEAFF.

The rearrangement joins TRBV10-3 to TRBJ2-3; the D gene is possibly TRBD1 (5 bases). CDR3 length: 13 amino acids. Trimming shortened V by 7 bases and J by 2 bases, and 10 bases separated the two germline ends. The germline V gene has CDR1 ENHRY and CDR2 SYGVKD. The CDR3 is CAITGSDTDTQYF. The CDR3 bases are TGTGCCATCACAGGGTCGGACACAGATACGCAGTATTTT.

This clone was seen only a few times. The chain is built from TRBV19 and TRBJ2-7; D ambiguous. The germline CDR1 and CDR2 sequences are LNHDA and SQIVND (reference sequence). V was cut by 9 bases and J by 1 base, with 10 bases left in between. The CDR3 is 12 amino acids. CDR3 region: CASAADSYEQYF. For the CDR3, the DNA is TGTGCCAGCGCCGCGGATTCCTACGAGCAGTACTTC.

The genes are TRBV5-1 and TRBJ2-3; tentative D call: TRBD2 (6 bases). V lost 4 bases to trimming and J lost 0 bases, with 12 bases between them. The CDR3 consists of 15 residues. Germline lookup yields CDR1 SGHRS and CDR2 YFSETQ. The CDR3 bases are TGCGCCAGCAGCGGCGGGACTGGAAGCACAGATACGCAGTATTTT. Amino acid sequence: CASSGGTGSTDTQYF.

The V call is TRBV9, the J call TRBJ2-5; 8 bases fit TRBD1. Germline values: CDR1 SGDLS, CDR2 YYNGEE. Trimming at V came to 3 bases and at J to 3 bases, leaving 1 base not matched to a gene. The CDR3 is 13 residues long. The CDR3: CASSGTGKETQYF. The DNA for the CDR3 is TGTGCCAGCAGCGGGACAGGGAAAGAGACCCAGTACTTC.

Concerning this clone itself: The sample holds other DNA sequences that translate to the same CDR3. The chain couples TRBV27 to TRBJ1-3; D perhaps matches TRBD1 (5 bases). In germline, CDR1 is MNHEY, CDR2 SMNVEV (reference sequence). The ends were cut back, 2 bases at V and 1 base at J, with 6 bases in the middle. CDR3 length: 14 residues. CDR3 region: CASSLGGSGNTIYF. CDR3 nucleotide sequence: TGTGCCAGCAGTTTAGGGGGATCTGGAAACACCATATATTTT.

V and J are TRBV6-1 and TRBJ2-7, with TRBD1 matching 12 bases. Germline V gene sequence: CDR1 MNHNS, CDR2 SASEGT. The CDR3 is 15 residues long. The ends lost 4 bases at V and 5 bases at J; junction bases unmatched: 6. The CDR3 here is CASSGRDRGLDEQYF. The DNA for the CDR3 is TGTGCCAGCAGTGGCCGGGACAGGGGGCTTGACGAGCAGTACTTC.

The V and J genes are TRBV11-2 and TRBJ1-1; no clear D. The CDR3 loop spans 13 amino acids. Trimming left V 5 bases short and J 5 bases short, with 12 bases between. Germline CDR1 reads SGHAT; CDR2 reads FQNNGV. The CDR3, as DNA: TGTGCCAGCAGCCTCGGGAGAGGGACTGAAGCTTTCTTT. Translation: CASSLGRGTEAFF. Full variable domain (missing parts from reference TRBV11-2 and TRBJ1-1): EAGVAQSPRYKIIEKRQSVAFWCNPISGHATLYWYQQILGQGPKLLIQFQNNGVVDDSQLPKDRFSAERLKGVDSTLKIQPAKLEDSAVYLCASSLGRGTEAFFGQGTRLTVV.

The CDR3 protein is CASNKTSGDLHPYEQYF. For the CDR3, the DNA is TGCGCCAGCAACAAAACCTCGGGGGATCTACATCCCTACGAGCAGTACTTC. The genes are TRBV10-1 and TRBJ2-7; tentative D call: TRBD2 (6 bases). CDR3 length: 17 amino acids. Trimming took off 7 bases at V and 2 bases at J, with 24 bases between the two ends. Germline CDR1 and CDR2: WNHNN and SYGVQD (reference sequence).

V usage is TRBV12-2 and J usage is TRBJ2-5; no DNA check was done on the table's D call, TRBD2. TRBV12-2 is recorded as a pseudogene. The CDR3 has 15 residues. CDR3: CASRPLAEISGTQYF. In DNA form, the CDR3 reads TGTGCAAGTCGCCCCCTCGCTGAAATTTCGGGGACCCAGTACTTC.